These T cell receptor beta chains were read from a single sample in a study of TIL therapy for anti-PD-1-resistant metastatic lung cancer. Produced via immunoSEQ multiplex PCR; TCRdb's table is partial and in-frame only. Seen here are about 60,000 clones, roughly 84% observed once, and the top ten hold just over 2.5%. The specimen was blood, collected at baseline. All receptors come from a person aged 25 to 85 with non-small cell lung cancer. The CDR3 runs from the conserved cysteine through the conserved F or W. Fields, in order: V gene, D gene, J gene, CDR3 length, clone size, CDR3 protein, CDR3 DNA. A D gene is named only where the DNA matches it firmly. Expanded clones are given a class, and other clones once, few, many or no size at all.

v_call: TRBV18
d_call: .
j_call: TRBJ1-1
cdr3_length: 14
clone_size: .
cdr3_aa: CASSPPTFATEAFF
cdr3_nt: TGTGCCAGCTCACCACCGACTTTTGCCACTGAAGCTTTCTTT

v_call: TRBV19
d_call: .
j_call: TRBJ2-2
cdr3_length: 15
clone_size: .
cdr3_aa: CASSIDWQGSGELFF
cdr3_nt: TGTGCCAGTAGTATAGATTGGCAGGGTTCGGGGGAGCTGTTTTTT

v_call: TRBV7-9
d_call: TRBD1
j_call: TRBJ1-1
cdr3_length: 14
clone_size: .
cdr3_aa: CASSWGQGNTEAFF
cdr3_nt: TGTGCCAGCAGCTGGGGACAGGGGAACACTGAAGCTTTCTTT

v_call: TRBV7-3
d_call: .
j_call: TRBJ1-2
cdr3_length: 13
clone_size: .
cdr3_aa: CASSLKGDHGYTF
cdr3_nt: TGTGCCAGCAGCTTAAAGGGGGACCATGGCTACACCTTC

v_call: TRBV19
d_call: .
j_call: TRBJ1-2
cdr3_length: 14
clone_size: once
cdr3_aa: CASSIGGQGKGYTF
cdr3_nt: TGTGCCAGTAGTATTGGTGGCCAGGGTAAGGGCTACACCTTC

v_call: TRBV19
d_call: .
j_call: TRBJ2-7
cdr3_length: 13
clone_size: once
cdr3_aa: CASSISDVYEQYF
cdr3_nt: TGTGCCAGTAGTATCTCGGACGTCTACGAGCAGTACTTC

v_call: TRBV2
d_call: TRBD1
j_call: TRBJ1-2
cdr3_length: 14
clone_size: once
cdr3_aa: CASSTTGVDYGYTF
cdr3_nt: TGTGCCAGCAGTACAACAGGGGTGGACTATGGCTACACCTTC

v_call: TRBV11-3
d_call: .
j_call: TRBJ2-1
cdr3_length: 11
clone_size: .
cdr3_aa: CASSFGDEQFF
cdr3_nt: TGTGCCAGCAGCTTTGGTGATGAGCAGTTCTTC

v_call: TRBV4-1
d_call: .
j_call: TRBJ2-2
cdr3_length: 14
clone_size: .
cdr3_aa: CASRLGVVTGELFF
cdr3_nt: TGCGCCAGCAGGTTGGGGGTTGTAACCGGGGAGCTGTTTTTT

v_call: TRBV10-1
d_call: TRBD2
j_call: TRBJ2-1
cdr3_length: 16
clone_size: .
cdr3_aa: CASSESAGGPYNEQFF
cdr3_nt: TGCGCCAGCAGTGAGTCTGCGGGAGGGCCCTACAATGAGCAGTTCTTC

v_call: TRBV6-5
d_call: .
j_call: TRBJ1-2
cdr3_length: 14
clone_size: .
cdr3_aa: CASSYSDRNYGYTF
cdr3_nt: TGTGCCAGCAGTTACTCAGACAGGAACTATGGCTACACCTTC

v_call: TRBV6-4
d_call: .
j_call: TRBJ2-7
cdr3_length: 15
clone_size: .
cdr3_aa: CASSDSRQGTYEQYF
cdr3_nt: TGTGCCAGCAGTGACTCGAGGCAGGGAACCTACGAGCAGTACTTC

v_call: TRBV27
d_call: TRBD1
j_call: TRBJ1-2
cdr3_length: 15
clone_size: .
cdr3_aa: CASSPQGAIIGGYTF
cdr3_nt: TGTGCCAGCAGTCCTCAGGGGGCCATTATAGGCGGCTACACCTTC

v_call: TRBV6-5
d_call: .
j_call: TRBJ1-1
cdr3_length: 13
clone_size: once
cdr3_aa: CASLLSGGTEAFF
cdr3_nt: TGTGCCAGCCTACTTTCCGGGGGGACTGAAGCTTTCTTT

v_call: TRBV5-1
d_call: .
j_call: TRBJ1-1
cdr3_length: 13
clone_size: few
cdr3_aa: CASSRDTNTEAFF
cdr3_nt: TGCGCCAGCAGCCGGGACACGAACACTGAAGCTTTCTTT

v_call: TRBV27
d_call: .
j_call: TRBJ1-6
cdr3_length: 13
clone_size: .
cdr3_aa: CASSLSRTVPLHF
cdr3_nt: TGTGCCAGCAGTTTATCACGTACAGTACCCCTCCACTTT

v_call: TRBV10-3
d_call: .
j_call: TRBJ1-2
cdr3_length: 15
clone_size: .
cdr3_aa: CAISDRLEGADGYTF
cdr3_nt: TGTGCCATCAGTGATCGTCTCGAAGGGGCCGATGGCTACACCTTC

v_call: TRBV11-1
d_call: .
j_call: TRBJ2-7
cdr3_length: 16
clone_size: .
cdr3_aa: CASSLNGEGLGYEQYF
cdr3_nt: TGTGCCAGCAGCTTGAACGGGGAAGGTCTAGGGTACGAGCAGTACTTC

v_call: TRBV28
d_call: TRBD1
j_call: TRBJ1-6
cdr3_length: 16
clone_size: .
cdr3_aa: CASSNGQGARSSPLHF
cdr3_nt: TGTGCCAGCAGTAACGGACAGGGGGCGCGTAGTTCACCCCTCCACTTT

v_call: TRBV11-2
d_call: TRBD1
j_call: TRBJ1-2
cdr3_length: 15
clone_size: few
cdr3_aa: CASSPGQGAHYGYTF
cdr3_nt: TGTGCCAGCAGCCCAGGACAGGGGGCGCACTATGGCTACACCTTC